The 12 T cell receptor beta chains listed next were all sequenced from one sample in a study of blood T cell repertoires in COVID-19. Sequencing used immunoSEQ multiplex PCR; TCRdb keeps in-frame clones, though not all of them. Counted here are 90,000 to 120,000 clones, around 80% occurring once; the ten biggest clones make up roughly 4%. Sequencing was performed on peripheral blood. These receptors all stem from a man in his 70s with acute or convalescent COVID-19.

This clone was seen a single time. J is TRBJ1-5 and V is TRBV6-1; TRBD1 agrees at 9 bases. Germline V gene lookup returns CDR1 MNHNS and CDR2 SASEGT. V shed 2 bases, J shed 2 bases, and the junction held 10 bases outside the gene matches. The CDR3 extends over 18 amino acids. The CDR3 reads CASSERSSGQGRNQPQHF. The CDR3 nucleotides are TGTGCCAGCAGTGAAAGGTCGTCGGGACAGGGACGCAATCAGCCCCAGCATTTT.

The J gene is TRBJ1-2, the V gene TRBV9; 11 bases align to TRBD1. Looked up from germline, CDR1 is SGDLS and CDR2 is YYNGEE. This CDR3 has 16 residues. Trimming at V came to 2 bases and at J to 1 base, leaving 4 bases not matched to a gene. The CDR3 coding sequence is TGTGCCAGCAGCGTCTCCGGGACAGGGGGTAACTATGGCTACACCTTC. It encodes CASSVSGTGGNYGYTF.

This chain connects TRBV3-1 (or the pseudogene TRBV3-2) to TRBJ2-2; D might be TRBD2 (7 bases). Trimming removed 8 bases from V and 6 bases from J, with 10 bases in between. The CDR3 has 12 amino acids. Germline V CDR1 and CDR2: LGHDT, YNNKEL (reference sequence). For the CDR3, the DNA is TGTGCCAGCGGGGGGGGCCCCGGGGAGCTGTTTTTT. Translation: CASGGGPGELFF.

This chain joins TRBV7-3 and TRBJ2-5; D remains unclear. This CDR3 has 14 amino acids. Trimming removed 1 base at V and 5 bases at J, with 11 bases between. Germline assignment: CDR1 SGHTA and CDR2 FQGTGA. The CDR3 sequence is CASSLSGFGETQYF. Here the CDR3 DNA reads TGTGCCAGCAGCTTAAGTGGGTTCGGGGAGACCCAGTACTTC. The variable domain in full, completed from reference TRBV7-3 and TRBJ2-5, reads GAGVSQTPSNKVTEKGKYVELRCDPISGHTALYWYRQSLGQGPEFLIYFQGTGAADDSGLPNDRFFAVRPEGSVSTLKIQRTERGDSAVYLCASSLSGFGETQYFGPGTRLLVL.

The chain employs TRBV24-1 and TRBJ2-3; TRBD1 matches at 10 bases. V gave up 2 bases and J gave up 4 bases; unmatched junction bases: 5. The CDR3 spans 16 residues. The germline CDR1 and CDR2 sequences are KGHDR and SFDVKD. The CDR3 DNA reads TGTGCCACCAGTGATTCCGGGACAGGGGTTCCAGATACGCAGTATTTT. As protein: CATSDSGTGVPDTQYF.

The rearrangement uses TRBV7-3 and TRBJ2-3; 8 bases match TRBD2. After removal of 5 bases from V and 4 bases from J, the junction contained 5 bases not matched to a gene. This CDR3 spans 14 amino acids. The germline gives CDR1 SGHTA, CDR2 FQGTGA. The CDR3 reads CASSPSGGSDTQYF. DNA of the CDR3: TGTGCCAGCAGCCCCAGCGGGGGCTCAGATACGCAGTATTTT. The entire variable domain, with the rest obtained from reference TRBV7-3 and TRBJ2-3, is as follows: GAGVSQTPSNKVTEKGKYVELRCDPISGHTALYWYRQSLGQGPEFLIYFQGTGAADDSGLPNDRFFAVRPEGSVSTLKIQRTERGDSAVYLCASSPSGGSDTQYFGPGTRLTVL.

The rearrangement joins TRBV12-3 or TRBV12-4 to TRBJ2-1, with 13 positions matching TRBD2. V lost 8 bases and J lost 7; bases outside the gene matches: 2. The CDR3 has 13 amino acids. The CDR3 reads CASGLAGDNEQFF. CDR3 sequence (DNA): TGTGCCAGCGGACTAGCGGGGGATAATGAGCAGTTCTTC.

The rearrangement uses TRBV5-1 and TRBJ1-4; 7 bases agree with TRBD1. Per germline, CDR1 SGHRS and CDR2 YFSETQ. With V trimmed by 4 bases and J by 2 bases, 2 bases remained unmatched. CDR3 length: 14 residues. DNA of the CDR3: TGCGCCAGCAGCACGACAGGGACTAATGAAAAACTGTTTTTT. It codes for CASSTTGTNEKLFF.

The sample holds a few counts of this clone. V is TRBV6-5 and J is TRBJ1-4; the match to TRBD1 covers 10 bases. J gave up 5 bases and V 6 bases, and 6 bases lay outside the gene matches. CDR3 length equals 15 residues. CDR1 and CDR2 from the germline V gene are MNHEY and SVGAGI. CDR3 sequence: CASRRDRGGNEKLFF. CDR3 bases: TGTGCCAGCAGACGGGACAGGGGCGGAAATGAAAAACTGTTTTTT.

The chain carries TRBV9 and TRBJ1-3; D unclear. Germline CDR1 reads SGDLS; CDR2 reads YYNGEE. Trimming took 0 bases from V and 2 from J, leaving 15 bases between them. The CDR3 runs to 17 residues. The CDR3 DNA sequence: TGTGCCAGCAGCGTAGCTCCCGTCGGGGTAGCTGGAAACACCATATATTTT. Residues: CASSVAPVGVAGNTIYF. The variable domain in full, with the rest retrieved from reference TRBV9 and TRBJ1-3, is DSGVTQTPKHLITATGQRVTLRCSPRSGDLSVYWYQQSLDQGLQFLIQYYNGEERAKGNILERFSAQQFPDLHSELNLSSLELGDSALYFCASSVAPVGVAGNTIYFGEGSWLTVV.

In its sample, this clone is medium-sized. The rearrangement joins TRBV6-2 or TRBV6-3 to TRBJ2-5; no reliable D call. Germline CDR1 MNHEY, CDR2 SVGEGT. The CDR3 has 14 residues. Trimming took 1 base from V and 3 from J, leaving 9 bases between them. CDR3 DNA sequence: TGTGCCAGCAGTTACTGGAGTCCCGAAGAGACCCAGTACTTC. The encoded protein is CASSYWSPEETQYF.

The CDR3 nucleotides read TGCAGCGTTGTGGCGTTGAAGCCCCGAGGGACTGAAGCTTTCTTT. Protein: CSVVALKPRGTEAFF. The chain recombines TRBV29-1 with TRBJ1-1; D remains ambiguous. Trimming stripped 4 bases from V and 5 bases from J, with 20 bases between. Germline V lookup: CDR1 SQVTM, CDR2 ANQGSEA. CDR3 length: 15 residues.